This T cell receptor beta chain comes out of a study of blood T cell repertoires in COVID-19. The wider study: PBMCs, B-cell-depleted T cells, or T cells were the source of the cDNA or gDNA that made up the material.

J was trimmed by 0 bases and V by 6 bases; bases with no gene match: 4. Germline CDR1 reads MDHEN; CDR2 reads SYDVKM. This CDR3 has 14 amino acids. The protocol was immunoSEQ multiplex PCR, while the TCRdb copy is restricted to in-frame clones and leaves out a portion. The sample includes under 300,000 clones, about 83% seen only once; the top ten take roughly 2%. Source material: peripheral blood. This chain links TRBV28 with TRBJ1-2, with 7 bases matching TRBD1. The TCR originated in a young man who had recovered from COVID-19. The CDR3 bases are TGTGCCAGCAGATTACAGGGGACTAACTATGGCTACACCTTC. Translated: CASRLQGTNYGYTF.